Each of the 11 T cell receptor beta chains below was sequenced from the same sample in a study of T cell responses to AZD1222 COVID-19 vaccine. Sequenced by immunoSEQ multiplex PCR; TCRdb stores in-frame clones only, minus some. The sample carries some 60,000 clones, 84% recorded once. The material sequenced was peripheral blood, taken on day 0 of AZD1222 vaccination. The origin of the receptors is an adult in good health.

V gene TRBV18 combines with J gene TRBJ1-4, with D uncertain. The CDR3 spans 13 residues. The V and J ends lost 6 bases and 8 bases respectively, with 13 bases between them. Looked up from germline, CDR1 is KGHSH and CDR2 is LQKENI. In DNA, the CDR3 is TGTGCCAGCTCCCCGGAAACAAGGGAAAAACTGTTTTTT. It encodes CASSPETREKLFF. Combining the CDR3 with reference TRBV18 and TRBJ1-4 gives the whole variable domain NAGVMQNPRHLVRRRGQEARLRCSPMKGHSHVYWYRQLPEEGLKFMVYLQKENIIDESGMPKERFSAEFPKEGPSILRIQQVVRGDSAAYFCASSPETREKLFFGSGTQLSVL.

The gene calls are TRBV10-3 and TRBJ1-1, with D maybe TRBD1 (6 bases). The V end lost 4 bases, the J end lost 3 bases, and 12 bases lay between the germline ends. The CDR3 sequence is 14 residues long. Germline V CDR1 and CDR2: ENHRY, SYGVKD. The CDR3: CAISAEGGYTEAFF. Written as DNA, the CDR3 is TGTGCCATCAGTGCGGAGGGGGGGTACACTGAAGCTTTCTTT.

This chain links TRBV6-2 or TRBV6-3 with TRBJ1-2, with D uncertain. V was trimmed by 1 base and J by 12 bases, leaving 18 bases between them. In germline, CDR1 is MNHEY, CDR2 SVGEGT. This CDR3 region has 14 residues. CDR3 in amino acids: CASSYLATSPLDTF. The DNA for the CDR3 is TGTGCCAGCAGTTACTTGGCCACCTCGCCTCTGGACACCTTC.

The V gene is TRBV6-6, the J gene TRBJ1-2, with D possibly matching TRBD1 (5 bases). Germline CDR1 reads MNHNY; CDR2 reads SVGAGI (reference sequence). V was clipped by 4 bases and J by 0 bases, with 9 bases between them. CDR3 length equals 14 residues. The CDR3 DNA follows: TGTGCCAGCAGTTCGCAGGGTACTAACTATGGCTACACCTTC. Translated: CASSSQGTNYGYTF.

V usage is TRBV19 and J usage is TRBJ2-7, with TRBD2 matching over 8 bases. CDR1 is LNHDA and CDR2 is SQIVND in the germline V gene (reference sequence). V lost 3 bases and J lost 4; bases outside the gene matches: 8. The length of the CDR3 is 15 residues. CDR3 in amino acids: CASSMQAGGEYEQYF. The CDR3 bases are TGTGCCAGTAGTATGCAGGCGGGAGGCGAGTACGAGCAGTACTTC.

In this sample, this clone turned up once. V and J are TRBV24-1 and TRBJ1-4; tentative D call: TRBD1 (5 bases). There are 16 residues in the CDR3. Germline-derived CDR1 and CDR2 are KGHDR and SFDVKD. Between the trimmed V and J ends, which lost 4 bases and 1 base, there was a span of 12 bases. CDR3 nucleotide sequence: TGTGCCACCAGTGACTCCCGGGGGGGAACTAATGAAAAACTGTTTTTT. Its protein product is CATSDSRGGTNEKLFF.

The chain is built from TRBV5-1 and TRBJ2-2, with 7 bases matching TRBD1. The J segment lost 0 bases and the V segment lost 4 bases, leaving 3 bases of the junction unmatched. The germline CDR1 and CDR2 sequences are SGHRS and YFSETQ. The CDR3 covers 15 residues. The CDR3 region is CASSRDSSNTGELFF. CDR3 bases: TGCGCCAGCAGCCGGGACAGTTCGAACACCGGGGAGCTGTTTTTT.

The count of this clone is one. J is TRBJ1-5 and V is TRBV3-1 (or the pseudogene TRBV3-2), with D tentatively TRBD1 (5 bases). Looked up from germline, CDR1 is LGHDT and CDR2 is YNNKEL (reference sequence). The CDR3 consists of 15 residues. The V end was cut by 2 bases, the J end by 0 bases, with 8 bases between. The CDR3 loop is CASSQSGGSNQPQHF. DNA for the CDR3: TGTGCCAGCAGCCAATCTGGGGGTAGCAATCAGCCCCAGCATTTT.

The chain joins TRBV30 to TRBJ1-6, with D possibly matching TRBD1 (6 bases). CDR3 length: 18 residues. Trimming removed 6 bases from V and 5 bases from J, with 26 bases in between. In germline, CDR1 is GTSNPN, CDR2 SVGIG (reference sequence). In nucleotides, the CDR3 is TGTGCCTGTCGTTCGGACAAGGGCAGGGGAGCCAATAATTCACCCCTCCACTTT. It encodes CACRSDKGRGANNSPLHF.

This chain connects TRBV7-2 to TRBJ2-7; the match to TRBD2 covers 8 bases. The CDR3 has 15 amino acids. Germline values: CDR1 SGHTA, CDR2 FQGNSA. V lost 5 bases to trimming and J lost 4 bases; unmatched junction nucleotides: 10. The chain's CDR3 is CASSPSGTRLYEQYF. In DNA form, the CDR3 reads TGTGCCAGCAGCCCATCCGGGACTAGGTTGTACGAGCAGTACTTC.

The rearrangement links TRBV7-9 to TRBJ2-2; 7 positions match TRBD1. This CDR3 contains 17 residues. V lost 5 bases, J lost 2 bases, and 11 bases stayed unmatched. Germline lookup yields CDR1 SEHNR and CDR2 FQNEAQ (reference sequence). Here the CDR3 reads CASSPPRGLINTGELFF. The DNA for the CDR3 is TGTGCCAGCAGCCCCCCAAGGGGGCTCATTAACACCGGGGAGCTGTTTTTT. Filled out from reference TRBV7-9 and TRBJ2-2, the complete variable domain reads DTGVSQNPRHKITKRGQNVTFRCDPISEHNRLYWYRQTLGQGPEFLTYFQNEAQLEKSRLLSDRFSAERPKGSFSTLEIQRTEQGDSAMYLCASSPPRGLINTGELFFGEGSRLTVL.